Sequencing of this TCR beta chain was carried out in a study of beta chain features in type 1 diabetes. At the level of the study: Age and gender were similar between patients and healthy donors, as were cell yields. Findings of the study overall: Reads derived from cDNA could over-represent cells showing high TCR expression.

To note about this clone: The antigen remains unidentified.

Germline loops: CDR1 SGHRS, CDR2 YFSETQ. Trimming cost V 1 base and J 2 bases; bases outside gene matches: 4. The CDR3 has 15 residues. What was sequenced were expressed TCRB transcripts, since all of the isolated RNA had been reverse transcribed. Produced via immunoSEQ multiplex PCR; TCRdb's table is partial and in-frame only. This table holds under 450,000 clones, about 15% found once. The specimen sequenced was naive CD4+ T cells from blood. The chain carries TRBV5-1 and TRBJ2-3, with TRBD1 matching 7 bases. This TCR was sampled from a man aged 25 to 40 in good health. CDR3 DNA sequence: TGCGCCAGCAGCTTGATAACAGGGGTCACAGATACGCAGTATTTT. Protein sequence: CASSLITGVTDTQYF.